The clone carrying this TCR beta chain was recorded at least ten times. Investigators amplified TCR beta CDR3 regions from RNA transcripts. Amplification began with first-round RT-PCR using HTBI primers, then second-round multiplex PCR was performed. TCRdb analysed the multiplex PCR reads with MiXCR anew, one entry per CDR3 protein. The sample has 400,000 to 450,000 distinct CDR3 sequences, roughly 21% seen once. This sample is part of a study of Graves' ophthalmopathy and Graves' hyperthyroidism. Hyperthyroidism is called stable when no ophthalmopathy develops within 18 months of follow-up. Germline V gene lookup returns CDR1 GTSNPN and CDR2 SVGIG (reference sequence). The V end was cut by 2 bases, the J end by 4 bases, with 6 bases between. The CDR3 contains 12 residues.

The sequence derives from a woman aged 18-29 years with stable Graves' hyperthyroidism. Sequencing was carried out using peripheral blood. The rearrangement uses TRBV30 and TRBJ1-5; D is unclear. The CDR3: CAWSSGNQPQHF. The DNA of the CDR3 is TGTGCCTGGAGTTCCGGGAATCAGCCCCAGCATTTT.